This T cell receptor beta chain was found in a study of metastatic and nonmetastatic thyroid tumors. Overall study: Across blood and tumor or nodule tissue, repertoires from malignant and benign thyroid patients were compared with one another.

V shed 7 bases, J shed 1 base, and the junction held 11 bases outside the gene matches. Germline assignment: CDR1 SNHLY and CDR2 FYNNEI. The CDR3 runs 16 residues. Until they underwent thyroid surgery, no patient had received any treatment. General study points: Significantly higher TCR beta diversity was reportedly seen in malignant thyroid tumors than benign nodules, in blood and tumor.

Many counts were recorded for this clone. As yet, its antigen is unknown. As originally analysed: Using the CDR3 differences seen across clinicopathological groups, the authors built a distant-metastasis classifier for papillary thyroid cancer, which was meant to discriminate distant-metastatic patients. TCRdb re-analyzed the PCR reads through MiXCR. It is TCRdb's table, rather than the study itself, that gives the V and J calls and clone size. The data contain around 24,000 clones, over 20% of them singletons. V gene TRBV2 combines with J gene TRBJ1-1; 8 bases align to TRBD1. The sequenced sample was blood. The receptor's source is a male donor with papillary thyroid cancer or a benign thyroid nodule (not recorded which). Some clones in this sample may be carry-over from other donors' samples. In nucleotides, the CDR3 is TGTGCCAGCAATGTAGGGAAGACAGGGGAGAACACTGAAGCTTTCTTT. Amino acid sequence: CASNVGKTGENTEAFF.